These 4 T cell receptor beta chains were all obtained from the same sample, sequenced in a study of blood T cell repertoires in COVID-19 (dated by TCRdb to the early 2020s). The library was built by means of the immunoSEQ multiplex PCR assay. Here the immuneACCESS table is served through TCRdb, limited to in-frame sequences with V and J called. Missing clones are a known gap in these copies; in checked studies unresolved V genes cover under half, and the rest lacks a known reason. The sample has some 110,000 clones on record, about 83% of them singletons. Clones ranked in the top ten supply about 5.4% of the sample. Sequencing was done on a sample of peripheral blood. The origin of the receptors is a human donor in a cohort sampled during active COVID-19.

V is TRBV2 and J is TRBJ2-7; the match to TRBD1 covers 8 bases. The CDR3 is 15 amino acids. The J segment lost 6 bases and the V segment lost 5 bases, leaving 12 bases of the junction unmatched. Germline CDR1 is SNHLY and CDR2 is FYNNEI. CDR3 sequence: CASSNLGQGASEQYF. CDR3 DNA sequence: TGTGCCAGCAGTAACCTAGGGCAGGGGGCAAGCGAGCAGTACTTC.

This clone was seen only a few times. The chain employs TRBV30 and TRBJ2-2; D might be TRBD2 (5 bases). V was pared by 4 bases and J by 4 bases, with 10 bases between. The CDR3 loop spans 13 amino acids. From germline, CDR1 is GTSNPN and CDR2 SVGIG (reference sequence). CDR3 region: CAWTEEPTGELFF. CDR3 sequence (DNA): TGTGCCTGGACGGAGGAACCCACCGGGGAGCTGTTTTTT.

The chain joins TRBV6-5 to TRBJ2-1; 8 positions match TRBD2. CDR1 and CDR2 (germline): MNHEY, SVGAGI. CDR3 size: 15 residues. V lost 8 bases and J lost 4; bases outside the gene matches: 10. The CDR3 nucleotides read TGTGCCAGCCAAAGCGGGAGTCAGTATTACAATGAGCAGTTCTTC. Amino acids: CASQSGSQYYNEQFF.

The V call is TRBV12-2, the J call TRBJ2-3; no DNA check was done on the table's D call, TRBD2. TRBV12-2 is a known pseudogene. The CDR3 runs 16 residues. The CDR3 loop reads CASRPNRETSGDTQYF. The CDR3 DNA sequence: TGTGCAAGTCGCCCTAATAGAGAGACTAGCGGGGATACGCAGTATTTT.